This passage covers 7 T cell receptor beta chains from one sample sequenced in a study of post-analysis software for immune sequencing data. Study results and limitations: Elevated frequency relative to controls characterized four or five TRBV segments in patients, TRBV5-6, TRBV5-1 and TRBV20-1 among them.

Unique molecular identifiers had been added to the TCR beta cDNA libraries. From the PCR reads, TCRdb called clonotypes with MiXCR, one entry per CDR3 protein. This repertoire shows about 820,000 distinct CDR3 sequences, 53% found once; its top ten account for 4.6%. The antigens these receptors bind are not known. Sequencing input: blood. These receptors all stem from a girl under 18 with multiple sclerosis.

The chain recombines TRBV29-1 with TRBJ2-5, with D perhaps matching TRBD1 (6 bases). With 2 bases removed from V and 2 bases from J, the gap between germline ends came to 9 bases. The CDR3 is 13 residues long. Germline CDR1 SQVTM, CDR2 ANQGSEA. The CDR3 protein is CSVELGGQETQYF. In DNA form, the CDR3 reads TGCAGCGTTGAATTAGGGGGACAAGAGACCCAGTACTTC.

The gene calls are TRBV20-1 and TRBJ1-1, with TRBD1 as a possible D gene (6 bases). In germline, CDR1 is DFQATT, CDR2 SNEGSKA (reference sequence). Trimming shortened V by 5 bases and J by 3 bases, and 13 bases separated the two germline ends. The CDR3 is 13 amino acids. This CDR3 is CSAQQQGYTEAFF. The CDR3 bases are TGCAGTGCTCAACAGCAGGGGTACACTGAAGCTTTCTTT.

The rearrangement links TRBV29-1 to TRBJ2-1, with unresolved D. This CDR3 comprises 11 residues. Per the germline V gene, CDR1 is SQVTM and CDR2 is ANQGSEA. V gave up 4 bases and J gave up 5 bases, with 6 bases separating them. In DNA form, the CDR3 reads TGCAGCGTTGTAGACCACAATGAGCAGTTCTTC. Its translation is CSVVDHNEQFF.

The genes are TRBV12-3 or TRBV12-4 and TRBJ2-3; no definite D call. The CDR3 runs to 11 residues. The germline V and J ends were trimmed by 7 bases and 5 bases, with 7 bases remaining between them. The CDR3 reads CASTIKDTQYF. CDR3 nucleotides: TGTGCCAGCACTATTAAAGATACGCAGTATTTT.

The rearrangement uses TRBV2 and TRBJ2-1, with a weak D call TRBD1 (5 bases). The CDR3 totals 17 residues. The V end was cut by 4 bases, the J end by 0 bases, with 16 bases between. Per the germline V gene, CDR1 is SNHLY and CDR2 is FYNNEI. The DNA of the CDR3 is TGTGCCAGCAGTGGGGGCCGACGGCAGTTCTCCTACAATGAGCAGTTCTTC. It encodes CASSGGRRQFSYNEQFF.

The chain combines TRBV4-1 with TRBJ2-2; D remains unclear. CDR1 and CDR2 from the germline V gene are MGHRA and YSYEKL. This CDR3 comprises 14 residues. Trimming shortened V by 0 bases and J by 7 bases, and 9 bases separated the two germline ends. The CDR3 loop reads CASSQDKINGELFF. The CDR3 DNA reads as TGCGCCAGCAGCCAAGATAAGATCAACGGGGAGCTGTTTTTT.

This clonotype occurred a few times. The chain employs TRBV7-2 and TRBJ1-2; D perhaps matches TRBD1 (6 bases). Germline CDR1 and CDR2: SGHTA and FQGNSA. Trimming removed 5 bases from V and 4 bases from J, with 11 bases in between. The CDR3 contains 13 residues. The CDR3 DNA is TGTGCCAGCAGCCCCAGGGGACCCTATGGCTACACCTTC. The encoded protein is CASSPRGPYGYTF.